The 11 T cell receptor beta chains reported below all come from one sample, sequenced in a study of CD8+CD57+ T cells in acquired aplastic anemia. The use of genomic DNA as template underpinned the TCR beta VDJ and CDR3 profiling. TCRdb used MiXCR to reprocess the reads, holding one entry per CDR3 protein. The table records about 160,000 distinct CDR3 sequences, 35% to 55% of them present only once. The sample taken for sequencing was sorted CD4+, CD8+, or CD8+CD57+ T cells (not recorded which) from PBMCs. The receptors were gathered from a human donor in good health.

This chain joins TRBV6-1 and TRBJ2-7; unclear D gene. V was clipped by 7 bases and J by 7 bases, with 14 bases between them. Looked up from germline, CDR1 is MNHNS and CDR2 is SASEGT. The CDR3 extends over 12 amino acids. This CDR3 reads CASTSGRAEQYF. CDR3 in DNA: TGTGCCAGCACCTCCGGACGGGCGGAGCAGTACTTC.

This clonotype was seen many times. The J gene is TRBJ2-5, the V gene TRBV10-3; D is uncertain. Germline V lookup: CDR1 ENHRY, CDR2 SYGVKD. The V gene lost 5 bases and the J gene lost 5 bases, with 12 bases spanning the gap. The CDR3 length is 13 residues. CDR3 protein: CAISSQIKETQYF. CDR3 DNA: TGTGCCATCAGTTCCCAGATCAAGGAGACCCAGTACTTC.

V and J are TRBV12-3 or TRBV12-4 and TRBJ1-5; D is unresolved. There are 16 residues in the CDR3. Trimming pared 3 bases from V and 3 bases from J, leaving 15 bases between. For the CDR3, the DNA is TGTGCCAGCAGTTTTTTGGGGAGAGTAAACAATCAGCCCCAGCATTTT. This translates into CASSFLGRVNNQPQHF.

This chain joins TRBV20-1 and TRBJ2-7; a weak D match, TRBD2 (5 bases). Trimming removed 0 bases at V and 6 bases at J, with 15 bases between. The V gene's germline CDR1 is DFQATT and CDR2 SNEGSKA (reference sequence). The CDR3 is 14 residues long. The CDR3: CSARDFLALGEQYF. In DNA form, the CDR3 reads TGCAGTGCTAGAGACTTCCTAGCCTTAGGCGAGCAGTACTTC.

This chain uses TRBV10-3 with TRBJ1-6; no definite D call. The CDR3 contains 16 residues. Germline CDR1 ENHRY, CDR2 SYGVKD. V was pared by 1 base and J by 7 bases, with 14 bases between. This CDR3 reads CAISEFLHRLNSPLHF. For the CDR3, the DNA is TGTGCCATCAGTGAGTTCCTACATCGACTGAATTCACCCCTCCACTTT.

This clonotype came up a few times. For the CDR3, the DNA is TGTGCCATCAGTGGGCTTAGCGGGGGTGGAGATACGCAGTATTTT. It codes for CAISGLSGGGDTQYF. V gene TRBV10-3 combines with J gene TRBJ2-3; 9 nucleotides match TRBD2. The CDR3 runs to 15 residues. With 4 bases clipped from V and 5 bases from J, the junction kept 7 bases outside the gene matches. Germline CDR1 reads ENHRY; CDR2 reads SYGVKD.

This clonotype was seen ten or more times. This CDR3 is CASSPVGGPYTGELFF. CDR3 sequence (DNA): TGTGCCAGCAGCCCGGTAGGGGGGCCGTACACCGGGGAGCTGTTTTTT. The V call is TRBV7-2, the J call TRBJ2-2; tentatively, D is TRBD1 or TRBD2 (6 bases each). The CDR3 spans 16 residues. V shed 5 bases and J shed 3 bases, with 16 bases lying between them. Germline CDR1 is SGHTA and CDR2 is FQGNSA.

The V call is TRBV24-1, the J call TRBJ1-1, with a tentative D call TRBD1 (5 bases). Trimming pared 4 bases from V and 5 bases from J, leaving 10 bases between. Germline V gene data show CDR1 as KGHDR and CDR2 as SFDVKD. This CDR3 comprises 13 residues. CDR3 residues: CATSDREGTEAFF. The CDR3 DNA reads as TGTGCCACCAGTGACCGAGAGGGGACTGAAGCTTTCTTT.

In its sample, this clonotype was seen many times. The chain links TRBV20-1 to TRBJ1-3; no clear D gene. CDR1 is DFQATT and CDR2 is SNEGSKA in the germline V gene (reference sequence). V gave up 3 bases and J gave up 0 bases, with 15 bases separating them. CDR3 length: 16 amino acids. For the CDR3, the DNA is TGCAGTGCTAGCCCCCCAGGCAGGAGCTCTGGAAACACCATATATTTT. As protein: CSASPPGRSSGNTIYF.

This clonotype has a handful of counts. The chain employs TRBV7-9 and TRBJ2-2; weak D call: TRBD1 (9 bases). V was cut by 3 bases and J by 3 bases, with 23 bases left in between. The CDR3 is made up of 19 amino acids. The germline gives CDR1 SEHNR, CDR2 FQNEAQ (reference sequence). CDR3 sequence: CASSFPVGQGRGDTGELFF. CDR3 in DNA: TGTGCCAGCAGCTTTCCTGTTGGACAGGGGCGGGGGGACACCGGGGAGCTGTTTTTT.

The CDR3 spells CASSLRPGGGLDYEQYF. CDR3 DNA sequence: TGTGCCAGCAGTTTAAGGCCCGGGGGAGGCTTGGACTACGAGCAGTACTTC. This sequence joins TRBV28 and TRBJ2-7; possible D gene TRBD2, 6 bases. The germline CDR1 and CDR2 sequences are MDHEN and SYDVKM. V dropped 2 bases and J dropped 3 bases, with 20 bases sitting between them. This CDR3 has 17 amino acids.